This T cell receptor beta chain was found in a study of cytomegalovirus exposure and HLA in healthy donors. A word on this clone: Its antigen is unknown.

PCR involved 60 Vbeta and 13 Jbeta primers. As originally analysed: A later analysis tallied 75 million to 80 million unique TCR beta chains, 10 million to 12 million of them shared. Profiling relied on immunoSEQ multiplex PCR, and the TCRdb table lists in-frame clones only, not all of them. From that table come the V and J calls and clone size; the DNA was used to work out D and trimming. The sample yields 150,000 to 200,000 clones, approximately 79% seen once. Points from the study as a whole: Rarity marked most TCR sequences, yet some public TCRs occurred in many donors.

The TCR sequence derives from a man in his forties in good health and CMV-seronegative. The sequenced sample consisted of PBMCs.

This CDR3 reads CASSPQLAGISETQYF. CDR3 DNA sequence: TGTGCCAGCAGTCCTCAACTAGCGGGGATATCGGAGACCCAGTACTTC. The V call is TRBV27, the J call TRBJ2-5, with 10 bases matching TRBD2. V lost 5 bases to trimming and J lost 5 bases; unmatched junction nucleotides: 11. CDR3 length equals 16 residues. CDR1 MNHEY and CDR2 SMNVEV come from the germline V gene (reference sequence).